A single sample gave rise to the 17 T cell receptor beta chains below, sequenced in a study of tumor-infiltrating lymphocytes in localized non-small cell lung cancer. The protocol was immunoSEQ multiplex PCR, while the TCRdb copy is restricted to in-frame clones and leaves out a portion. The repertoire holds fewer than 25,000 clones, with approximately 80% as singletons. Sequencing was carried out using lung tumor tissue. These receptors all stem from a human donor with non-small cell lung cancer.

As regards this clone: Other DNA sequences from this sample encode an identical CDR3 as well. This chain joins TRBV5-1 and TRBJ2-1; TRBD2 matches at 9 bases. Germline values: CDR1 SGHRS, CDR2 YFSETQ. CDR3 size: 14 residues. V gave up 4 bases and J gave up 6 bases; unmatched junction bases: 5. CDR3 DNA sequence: TGCGCCAGCAGCCTGAGCGGGAGGAGCAATGAGCAGTTCTTC. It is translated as CASSLSGRSNEQFF.

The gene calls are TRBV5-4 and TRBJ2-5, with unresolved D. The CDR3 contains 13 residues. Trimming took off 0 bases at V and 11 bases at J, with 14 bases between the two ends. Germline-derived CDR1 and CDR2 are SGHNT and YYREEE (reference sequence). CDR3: CASSLELDSKQYF. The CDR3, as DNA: TGTGCCAGCAGCTTGGAGCTAGACTCGAAGCAGTACTTC.

As DNA, the CDR3 is TGTGCCAGCAGCACGACTACTTACACCGGGGAGCTGTTTTTT. It translates to CASSTTTYTGELFF. V and J are TRBV9 and TRBJ2-2, with D possibly being TRBD2 (5 bases). The germline V gene encodes CDR1 SGDLS and CDR2 YYNGEE. The CDR3 consists of 14 residues. V was trimmed by 4 bases and J by 3 bases, leaving 10 bases between them. The variable domain in full, completed from reference TRBV9 and TRBJ2-2, reads DSGVTQTPKHLITATGQRVTLRCSPRSGDLSVYWYQQSLDQGLQFLIQYYNGEERAKGNILERFSAQQFPDLHSELNLSSLELGDSALYFCASSTTTYTGELFFGEGSRLTVL.

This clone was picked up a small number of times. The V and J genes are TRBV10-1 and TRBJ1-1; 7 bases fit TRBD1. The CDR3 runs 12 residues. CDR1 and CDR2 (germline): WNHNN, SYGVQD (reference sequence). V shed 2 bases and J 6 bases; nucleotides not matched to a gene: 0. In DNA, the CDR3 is TGCGCCAGCAGTGAGGACAGGGCTGAAGCTTTCTTT. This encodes CASSEDRAEAFF.

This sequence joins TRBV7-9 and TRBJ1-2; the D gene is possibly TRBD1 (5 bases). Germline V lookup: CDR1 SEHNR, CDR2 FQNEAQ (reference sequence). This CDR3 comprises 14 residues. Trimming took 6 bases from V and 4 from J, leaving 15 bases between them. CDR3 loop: CASRQEDGGYGYTF. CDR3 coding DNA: TGTGCCAGCAGACAGGAGGACGGGGGCTATGGCTACACCTTC.

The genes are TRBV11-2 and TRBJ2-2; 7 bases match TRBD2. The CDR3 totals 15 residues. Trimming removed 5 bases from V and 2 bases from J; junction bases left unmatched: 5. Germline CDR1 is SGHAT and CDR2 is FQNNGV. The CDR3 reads CASSPTSLNTGELFF. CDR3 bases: TGTGCCAGCAGCCCGACTAGCCTCAACACCGGGGAGCTGTTTTTT.

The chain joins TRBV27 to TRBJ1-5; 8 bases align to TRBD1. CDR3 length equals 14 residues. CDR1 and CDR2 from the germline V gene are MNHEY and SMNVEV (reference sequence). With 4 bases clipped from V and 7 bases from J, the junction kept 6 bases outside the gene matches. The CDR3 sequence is CASSSQGARQPQHF. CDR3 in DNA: TGTGCCAGCAGTTCGCAGGGGGCACGGCAGCCCCAGCATTTT.

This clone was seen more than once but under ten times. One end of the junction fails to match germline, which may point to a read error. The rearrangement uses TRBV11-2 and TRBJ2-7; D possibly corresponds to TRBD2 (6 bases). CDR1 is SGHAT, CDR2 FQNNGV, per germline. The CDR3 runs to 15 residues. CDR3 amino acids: CASSLLGSSPYEQYF. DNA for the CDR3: TGTGCCAGCAGCCTGCTCGGGAGTAGCCCCTATGAGCAGTACTTC.

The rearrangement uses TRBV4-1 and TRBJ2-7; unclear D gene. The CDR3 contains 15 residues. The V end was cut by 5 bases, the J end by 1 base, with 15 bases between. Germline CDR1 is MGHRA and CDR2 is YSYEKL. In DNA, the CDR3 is TGCGCCAGCAGCTTAACACTGCTCGATTCCTACGAGCAGTACTTC. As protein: CASSLTLLDSYEQYF.

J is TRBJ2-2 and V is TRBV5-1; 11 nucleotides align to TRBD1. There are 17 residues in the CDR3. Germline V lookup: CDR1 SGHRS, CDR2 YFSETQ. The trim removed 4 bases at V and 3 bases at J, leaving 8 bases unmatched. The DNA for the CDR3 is TGCGCCAGCAGCCACGGCCCGGGACAGGGGGACACCGGGGAGCTGTTTTTT. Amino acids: CASSHGPGQGDTGELFF.

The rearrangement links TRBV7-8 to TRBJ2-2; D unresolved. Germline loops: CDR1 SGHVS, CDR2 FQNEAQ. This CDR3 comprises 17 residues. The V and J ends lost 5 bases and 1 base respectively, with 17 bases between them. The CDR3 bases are TGTGCCAGCAGCAACCTAGGTTGGGGAATGAACACCGGGGAGCTGTTTTTT. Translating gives CASSNLGWGMNTGELFF.

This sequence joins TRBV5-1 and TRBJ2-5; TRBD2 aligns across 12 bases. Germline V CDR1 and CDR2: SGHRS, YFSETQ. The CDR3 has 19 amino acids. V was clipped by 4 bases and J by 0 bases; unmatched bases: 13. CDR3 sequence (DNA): TGCGCCAGCAGCCCGGTTGGGCTAGCGGGAGGGGGGTACCAAGAGACCCAGTACTTC. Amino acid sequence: CASSPVGLAGGGYQETQYF.

In DNA, the CDR3 is TGTGCCAGCAGCGTAGCAGGGGACAGGGTTGGGGGAGATACGCAGTATTTT. Translation gives CASSVAGDRVGGDTQYF. The chain combines TRBV9 with TRBJ2-3, with 9 nucleotides matching TRBD1. Germline trimming cut 0 bases from V and 5 bases from J; bases unmatched to any gene: 10. Germline V lookup: CDR1 SGDLS, CDR2 YYNGEE. The CDR3 consists of 17 residues.

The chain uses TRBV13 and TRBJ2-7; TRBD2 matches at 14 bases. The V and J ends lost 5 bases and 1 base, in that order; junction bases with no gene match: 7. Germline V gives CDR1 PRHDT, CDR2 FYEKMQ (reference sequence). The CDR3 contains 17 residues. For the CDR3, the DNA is TGTGCCAGCAGCCGGCGGACTAGCGGGGGGACTTCCTACGAGCAGTACTTC. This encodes CASSRRTSGGTSYEQYF.

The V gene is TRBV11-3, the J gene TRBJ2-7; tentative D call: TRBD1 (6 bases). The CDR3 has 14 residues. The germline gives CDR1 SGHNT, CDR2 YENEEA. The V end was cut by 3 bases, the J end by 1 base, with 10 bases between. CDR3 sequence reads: CASSLTGQSYEQYF. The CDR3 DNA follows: TGTGCCAGCAGCTTGACCGGACAGTCCTACGAGCAGTACTTC. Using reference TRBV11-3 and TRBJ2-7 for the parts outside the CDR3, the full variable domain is EAGVVQSPRYKIIEKKQPVAFWCNPISGHNTLYWYLQNLGQGPELLIRYENEEAVDDSQLPKDRFSAERLKGVDSTLKIQPAELGDSAVYLCASSLTGQSYEQYFGPGTRLTVT.

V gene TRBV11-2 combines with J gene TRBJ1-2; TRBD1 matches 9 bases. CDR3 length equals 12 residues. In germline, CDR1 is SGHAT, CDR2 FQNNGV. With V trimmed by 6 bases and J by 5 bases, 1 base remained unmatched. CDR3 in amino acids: CASSDRGYGYTF. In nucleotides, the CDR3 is TGTGCCAGCAGTGACAGGGGGTATGGCTACACCTTC.

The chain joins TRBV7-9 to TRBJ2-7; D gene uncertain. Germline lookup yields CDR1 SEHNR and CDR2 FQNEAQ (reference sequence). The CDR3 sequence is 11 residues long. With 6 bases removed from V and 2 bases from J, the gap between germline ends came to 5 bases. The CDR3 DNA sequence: TGTGCCAGCAGTCTTACCTACGAGCAGTACTTC. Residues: CASSLTYEQYF.